The subject of this entry is one TCR beta chain. This clone was recorded a few times. Its antigen has not been determined. Base qualities were left out, and no much larger clone turns up one base away. The library came from PCR. Sequenced using an Illumina HiSeq 4000. High-throughput sequencing was used to profile the TCR beta-chain CDR3 region of each patient. Per the original workflow: The researchers built a classifier to tell apart papillary thyroid cancer patients with distant metastasis, based on CDR3 differences among clinicopathological groups. The Shannon index was used to assess repertoire diversity, and the Morisita-Horn index was used to assess tumor-blood repertoire similarity. Clones were called with MiXCR by TCRdb after fastp trimmed the public reads at Q25, and only in-frame beta chains were retained. The V and J calls come from TCRdb's annotation, not from the publication. The sample contains 85,000 to 95,000 clones, under 15% of them found a single time. 3.6% of the sample is taken by the ten largest.

None of the patients had been given any treatment before thyroid surgery. Using T-cell receptor beta sequencing, the researchers looked back retrospectively at clinical samples from patients, gathered between about 2011 and 2019. This sample was taken from a study of metastatic and nonmetastatic thyroid tumors (dated by TCRdb to 2019 to 2021). About the investigation overall: Repertoires were compared across peripheral blood and tumor or nodule tissue samples from malignant and benign thyroid patients.

Results and caveats for the whole study, not just this receptor: In both blood and tumor samples, malignant tumors were reported to have significantly higher TCR beta diversity than benign nodules.

V loses 4 bases, J loses 2 bases, and the germline ends lie 14 bases apart. The germline V gene supplies CDR1 SGHNT and CDR2 YENEEA. The CDR3 covers 15 residues, taking in both the cysteine and the phenylalanine. The CDR3 DNA has 45 bases and is translated from base 1. This clonotype originated in a female donor with papillary thyroid cancer or a benign thyroid nodule (not recorded which). Some clones in this sample may be carry-over from other donors' samples. The sample consisted of blood. The sequence joins TRBV11-3 to TRBJ2-5; TRBD1 is possibly the D segment (6 matching bases). The CDR3 protein is CASSSGASHQETQYF. The DNA reads as follows: TGTGCCAGCAGCTCAGGGGCAAGTCATCAAGAGACCCAGTACTTC. With the portions outside the CDR3 filled from the reference TRBV11-3 and TRBJ2-5 genes, the complete variable region becomes EAGVVQSPRYKIIEKKQPVAFWCNPISGHNTLYWYLQNLGQGPELLIRYENEEAVDDSQLPKDRFSAERLKGVDSTLKIQPAELGDSAVYLCASSSGASHQETQYFGPGTRLLVL.